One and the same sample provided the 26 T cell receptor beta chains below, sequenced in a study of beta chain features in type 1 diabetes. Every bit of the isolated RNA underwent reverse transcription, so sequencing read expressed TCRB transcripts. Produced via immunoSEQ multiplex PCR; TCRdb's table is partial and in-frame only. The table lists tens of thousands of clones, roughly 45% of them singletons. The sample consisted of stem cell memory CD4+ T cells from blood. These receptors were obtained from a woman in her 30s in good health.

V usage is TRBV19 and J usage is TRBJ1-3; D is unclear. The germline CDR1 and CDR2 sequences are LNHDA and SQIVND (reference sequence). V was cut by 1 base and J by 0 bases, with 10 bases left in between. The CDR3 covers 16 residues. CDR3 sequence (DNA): TGTGCCAGTAGTATAGGAGCAGCGACCTCTGGAAACACCATATATTTT. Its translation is CASSIGAATSGNTIYF. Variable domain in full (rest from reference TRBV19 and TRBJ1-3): DGGITQSPKYLFRKEGQNVTLSCEQNLNHDAMYWYRQDPGQGLRLIYYSQIVNDFQKGDIAEGYSVSREKKESFPLTVTSAQKNPTAFYLCASSIGAATSGNTIYFGEGSWLTVV.

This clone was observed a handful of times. CDR3 residues: CASSQGGQGLNTGELFF. The CDR3 DNA sequence: TGTGCCAGCAGCCAAGGGGGGCAGGGACTAAACACCGGGGAGCTGTTTTTT. This rearrangement joins TRBV4-2 to TRBJ2-2, with a weak D call TRBD2 (7 bases). The CDR3 runs 17 residues. V was shortened by 1 base and J by 2 bases, with 14 bases between the two germline ends. The germline gives CDR1 LGHNA, CDR2 YNFKEQ.

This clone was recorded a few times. This CDR3 reads CASTLSYGGYEQYF. The CDR3 DNA is TGTGCCAGTACCCTGTCCTACGGCGGGTACGAGCAGTACTTC. The genes are TRBV19 and TRBJ2-5; TRBD2 might be the D (5 bases). The J call is doubtful: the DNA matches TRBJ2-7 better. The CDR3 is 14 residues long. The germline V gene encodes CDR1 LNHDA and CDR2 SQIVND (reference sequence).

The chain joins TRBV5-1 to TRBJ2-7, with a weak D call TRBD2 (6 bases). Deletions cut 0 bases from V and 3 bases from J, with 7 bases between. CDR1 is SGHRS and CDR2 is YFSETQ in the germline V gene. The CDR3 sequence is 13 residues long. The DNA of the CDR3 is TGCGCCAGCAGCTTGGGGCGGGACTACGAGCAGTACTTC. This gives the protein CASSLGRDYEQYF.

The CDR3 sequence: CASSFRAGLSKNIQYF. The CDR3 DNA follows: TGTGCCAGCAGCTTTCGTGCGGGACTCTCTAAAAACATTCAGTACTTC. The rearrangement uses TRBV5-4 and TRBJ2-4; D perhaps matches TRBD2 (6 bases). Deletions cut 2 bases from V and 4 bases from J, with 16 bases between. The CDR3 contains 16 residues. The germline CDR1 and CDR2 sequences are SGHNT and YYREEE (reference sequence).

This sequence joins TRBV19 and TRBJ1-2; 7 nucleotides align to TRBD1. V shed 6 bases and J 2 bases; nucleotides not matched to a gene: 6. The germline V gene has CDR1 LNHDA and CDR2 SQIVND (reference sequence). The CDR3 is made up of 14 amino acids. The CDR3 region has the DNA TGTGCCAGTAGAAACAGGGGAATGAACTATGGCTACACCTTC. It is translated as CASRNRGMNYGYTF.

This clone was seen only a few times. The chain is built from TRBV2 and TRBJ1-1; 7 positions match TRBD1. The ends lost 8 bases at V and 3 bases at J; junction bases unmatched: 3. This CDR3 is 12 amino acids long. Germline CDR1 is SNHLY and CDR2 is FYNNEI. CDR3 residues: CASDRDHTEAFF. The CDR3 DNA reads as TGTGCCAGCGACAGGGACCACACTGAAGCTTTCTTT.

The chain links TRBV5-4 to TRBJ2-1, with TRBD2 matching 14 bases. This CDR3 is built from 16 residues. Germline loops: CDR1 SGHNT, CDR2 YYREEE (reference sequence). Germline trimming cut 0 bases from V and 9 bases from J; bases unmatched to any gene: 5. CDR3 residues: CASSLAGLAGAFEQFF. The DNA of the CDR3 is TGTGCCAGCAGCTTGGCGGGACTAGCGGGAGCTTTTGAGCAGTTCTTC.

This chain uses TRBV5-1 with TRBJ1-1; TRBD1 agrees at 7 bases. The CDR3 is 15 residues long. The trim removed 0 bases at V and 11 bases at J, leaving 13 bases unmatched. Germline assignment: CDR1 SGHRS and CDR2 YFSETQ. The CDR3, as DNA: TGCGCCAGCAGCTTGGATCCCACAGGGGCGCCGCCGGCTTTCTTT. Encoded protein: CASSLDPTGAPPAFF. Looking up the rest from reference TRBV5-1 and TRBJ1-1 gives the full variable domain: KAGVTQTPRYLIKTRGQQVTLSCSPISGHRSVSWYQQTPGQGLQFLFEYFSETQRNKGNFPGRFSGRQFSNSRSEMNVSTLELGDSALYLCASSLDPTGAPPAFFGQGTRLTVV.

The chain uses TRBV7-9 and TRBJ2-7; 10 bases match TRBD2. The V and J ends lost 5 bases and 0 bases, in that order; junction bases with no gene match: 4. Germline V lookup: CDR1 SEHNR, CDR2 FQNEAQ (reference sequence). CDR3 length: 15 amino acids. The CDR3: CASSTSGTGSYEQYF. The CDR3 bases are TGTGCCAGCAGCACTAGCGGGACGGGCTCCTACGAGCAGTACTTC.

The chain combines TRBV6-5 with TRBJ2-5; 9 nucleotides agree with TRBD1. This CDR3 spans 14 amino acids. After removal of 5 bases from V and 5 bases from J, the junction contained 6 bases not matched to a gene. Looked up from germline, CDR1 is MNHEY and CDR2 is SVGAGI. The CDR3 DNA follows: TGTGCCAGCAGTAAACAGGGGGCGGGGGAGACCCAGTACTTC. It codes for CASSKQGAGETQYF.

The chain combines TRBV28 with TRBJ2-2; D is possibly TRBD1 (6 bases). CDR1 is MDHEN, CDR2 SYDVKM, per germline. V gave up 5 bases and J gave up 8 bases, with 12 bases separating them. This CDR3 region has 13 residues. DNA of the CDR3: TGTGCCAGCAGTAGCAGGGGAGTTGGGGAGCTGTTTTTT. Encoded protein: CASSSRGVGELFF.

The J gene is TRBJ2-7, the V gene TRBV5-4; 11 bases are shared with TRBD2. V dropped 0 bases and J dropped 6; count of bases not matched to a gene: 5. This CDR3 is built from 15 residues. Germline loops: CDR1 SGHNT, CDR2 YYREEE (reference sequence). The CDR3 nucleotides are TGTGCCAGCAGCTTGGACACTAGCGGGAGTGGCGAGCAGTACTTC. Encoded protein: CASSLDTSGSGEQYF.

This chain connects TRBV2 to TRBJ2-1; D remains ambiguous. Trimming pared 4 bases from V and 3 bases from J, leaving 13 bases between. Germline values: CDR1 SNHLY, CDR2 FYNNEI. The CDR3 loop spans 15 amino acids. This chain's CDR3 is CASSGQIPYYNEQFF. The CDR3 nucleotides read TGTGCCAGCAGTGGCCAGATTCCGTACTACAATGAGCAGTTCTTC.

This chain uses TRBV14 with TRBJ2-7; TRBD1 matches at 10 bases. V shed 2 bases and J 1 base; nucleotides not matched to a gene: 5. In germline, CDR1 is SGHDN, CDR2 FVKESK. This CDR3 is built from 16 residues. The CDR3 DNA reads TGTGCCAGCAGCCAAAGACAGGGGGCAAGTTCCTACGAGCAGTACTTC. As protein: CASSQRQGASSYEQYF.

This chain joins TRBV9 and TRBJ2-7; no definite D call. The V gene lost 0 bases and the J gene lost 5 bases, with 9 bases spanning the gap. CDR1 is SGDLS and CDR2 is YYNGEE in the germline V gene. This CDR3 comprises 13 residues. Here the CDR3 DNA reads TGTGCCAGCAGCGTAGGCGTTAAGAACGAGCAGTACTTC. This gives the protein CASSVGVKNEQYF.

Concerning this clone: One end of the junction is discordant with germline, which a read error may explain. The CDR3 bases are TGCGCCAGCAGCTTGGGTCAGACAAACACTGAAGTTTTCTTT. It codes for CASSLGQTNTEVFF. The chain recombines TRBV5-1 with TRBJ1-1; D not resolved. The CDR3 has 14 amino acids. Per germline, CDR1 SGHRS and CDR2 YFSETQ. Full variable domain (remainder filled in from reference TRBV5-1 and TRBJ1-1): KAGVTQTPRYLIKTRGQQVTLSCSPISGHRSVSWYQQTPGQGLQFLFEYFSETQRNKGNFPGRFSGRQFSNSRSEMNVSTLELGDSALYLCASSLGQTNTEVFFGQGTRLTVV.

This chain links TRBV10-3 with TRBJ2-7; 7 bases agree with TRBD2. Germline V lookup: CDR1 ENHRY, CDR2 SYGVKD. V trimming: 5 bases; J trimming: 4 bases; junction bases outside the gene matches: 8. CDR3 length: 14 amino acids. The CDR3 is CAISKSGAEYEQYF. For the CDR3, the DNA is TGTGCCATCAGTAAGAGCGGGGCTGAGTACGAGCAGTACTTC.

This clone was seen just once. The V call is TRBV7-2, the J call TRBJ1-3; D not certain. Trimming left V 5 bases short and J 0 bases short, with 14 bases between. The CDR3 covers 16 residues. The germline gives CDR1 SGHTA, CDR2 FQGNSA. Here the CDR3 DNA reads TGTGCCAGCAGCGTACAACTGGGCCTCTCTGGAAACACCATATATTTT. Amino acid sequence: CASSVQLGLSGNTIYF.

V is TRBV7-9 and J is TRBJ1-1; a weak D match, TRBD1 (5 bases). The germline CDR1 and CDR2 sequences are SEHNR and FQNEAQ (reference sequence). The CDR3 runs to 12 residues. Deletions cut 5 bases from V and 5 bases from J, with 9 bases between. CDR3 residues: CASSRGGTEAFF. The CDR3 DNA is TGTGCCAGCAGCCGCGGGGGGACTGAAGCTTTCTTT.

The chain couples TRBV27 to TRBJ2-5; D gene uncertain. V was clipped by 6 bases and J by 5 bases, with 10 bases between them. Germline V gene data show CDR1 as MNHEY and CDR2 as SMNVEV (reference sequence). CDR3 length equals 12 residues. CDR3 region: CASRTARETQYF. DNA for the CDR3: TGTGCCAGCAGGACGGCTAGGGAGACCCAGTACTTC.

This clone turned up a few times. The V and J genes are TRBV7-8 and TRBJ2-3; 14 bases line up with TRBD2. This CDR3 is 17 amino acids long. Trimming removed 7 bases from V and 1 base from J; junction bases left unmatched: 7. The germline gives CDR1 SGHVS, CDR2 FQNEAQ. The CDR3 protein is CASIPGLAGARTDTQYF. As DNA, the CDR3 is TGTGCCAGCATTCCGGGACTAGCGGGAGCGCGCACAGATACGCAGTATTTT.

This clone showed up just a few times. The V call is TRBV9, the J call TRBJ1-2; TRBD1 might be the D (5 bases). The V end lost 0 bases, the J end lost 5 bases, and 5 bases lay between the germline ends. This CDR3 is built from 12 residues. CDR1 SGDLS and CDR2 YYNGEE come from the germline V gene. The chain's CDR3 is CASSVAGYGYTF. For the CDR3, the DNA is TGTGCCAGCAGCGTAGCAGGGTATGGCTACACCTTC.

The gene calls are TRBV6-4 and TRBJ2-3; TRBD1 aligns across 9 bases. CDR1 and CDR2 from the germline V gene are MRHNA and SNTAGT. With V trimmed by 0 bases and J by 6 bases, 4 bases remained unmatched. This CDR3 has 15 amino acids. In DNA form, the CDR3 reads TGTGCCAGCAGTGACTCCGGGACAGGGCGGGATACGCAGTATTTT. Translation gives CASSDSGTGRDTQYF.

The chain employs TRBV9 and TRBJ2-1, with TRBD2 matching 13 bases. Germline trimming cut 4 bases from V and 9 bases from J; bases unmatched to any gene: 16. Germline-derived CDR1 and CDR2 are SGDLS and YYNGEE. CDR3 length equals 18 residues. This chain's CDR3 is CASSPEIGTSGKNGEQFF. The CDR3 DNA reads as TGTGCCAGCAGCCCAGAAATTGGGACTAGCGGGAAAAACGGTGAGCAGTTCTTC.

The CDR3 nucleotides read TGTGCCAGCAGTTACCTGACTAGCGGGCTGGAGACCCAGTACTTC. Amino acids: CASSYLTSGLETQYF. The J gene is TRBJ2-5, the V gene TRBV6-6; TRBD2 matches 10 bases. Germline V gives CDR1 MNHNY, CDR2 SVGAGI (reference sequence). CDR3 length: 15 residues. V was clipped by 2 bases and J by 5 bases; unmatched bases: 5.